This passage covers 12 T cell receptor beta chains from one sample sequenced in a study of regulatory T cells in long-lasting Graves disease. Regarding time point: newly diagnosed GD, antithyroid drugs for less than 3 months. RNA isolated from PBMCs was used to make the TCR library. The TCR beta library used iRepertoire HTBI primers with Arm-PCR amplification of CDR3. TCRdb fed the multiplex PCR reads into MiXCR, producing one record per CDR3 protein. Among 350,000 to 450,000 distinct CDR3 sequences listed, approximately 16% were seen once. The data were also submitted as part of a second study, on T cells in Graves' hyperthyroidism and ophthalmopathy.

Specimen: peripheral blood mononuclear cells (PBMCs), collected at new diagnosis, from a patient treated with antithyroid drugs. These receptors were taken from a woman between 40 and 50 years old with Graves disease.

The CDR3 is CSAAGTGGINEQFF. CDR3 DNA sequence: TGCAGTGCCGCCGGGACAGGGGGGATCAATGAGCAGTTCTTC. This chain connects TRBV20-1 to TRBJ2-1; 11 nucleotides line up with TRBD1. CDR1 is DFQATT, CDR2 SNEGSKA, per germline (reference sequence). V was pared by 6 bases and J by 6 bases, with 7 bases of the junction left unmatched. This CDR3 is 14 amino acids long.

J is TRBJ2-1 and V is TRBV15, with 7 bases fitting TRBD2. Germline values: CDR1 LNHNV, CDR2 YYDKDF (reference sequence). This CDR3 contains 16 residues. V dropped 0 bases and J dropped 4; count of bases not matched to a gene: 6. CDR3 sequence (DNA): TGTGCCACCAGCAGAGATCGGAGCGGGAATTACAATGAGCAGTTCTTC. Translating gives CATSRDRSGNYNEQFF.

This clonotype was counted many times. V is TRBV20-1 and J is TRBJ2-3; 12 nucleotides agree with TRBD2. The CDR3 loop spans 15 amino acids. The germline gives CDR1 DFQATT, CDR2 SNEGSKA (reference sequence). V dropped 6 bases and J dropped 4; count of bases not matched to a gene: 8. This chain's CDR3 is CSAVKTSGSADTQYF. The CDR3 nucleotides read TGCAGTGCCGTTAAGACTAGCGGGAGTGCAGATACGCAGTATTTT.

This clonotype was found a few times. V gene TRBV3-1 combines with J gene TRBJ1-2; D perhaps matches TRBD1 (6 bases). The CDR3 runs 12 residues. V was cut by 8 bases and J by 3 bases, with 10 bases left in between. Germline loops: CDR1 LGHDT, CDR2 YNNKEL (reference sequence). The CDR3 region has the DNA TGTGCCAGCCGGGCAGGGGACTATGGCTACACCTTC. This sequence encodes CASRAGDYGYTF.

This clonotype appeared many times. This chain joins TRBV12-3 or TRBV12-4 and TRBJ1-6, with D perhaps matching TRBD1 (6 bases). The CDR3 runs 12 residues. The V gene lost 6 bases and the J gene lost 16 bases, with 16 bases spanning the gap. The CDR3 DNA is TGTGCCAGCAGGGATCGGACAGCTCATCTCCACTTT. Translated, it gives CASRDRTAHLHF.

This clonotype was detected a few times. The V and J genes are TRBV19 and TRBJ2-6; no clear D gene. Germline V gene data show CDR1 as LNHDA and CDR2 as SQIVND (reference sequence). V dropped 6 bases and J dropped 9 bases, with 18 bases sitting between them. The CDR3 runs to 15 residues. In DNA form, the CDR3 reads TGTGCCAGTAGCTGGACGGACCTAATAGACAACGTCCTGACTTTC. This encodes CASSWTDLIDNVLTF.

This clonotype occurred a few times. This chain connects TRBV18 to TRBJ2-2; D possibly corresponds to TRBD2 (6 bases). The CDR3 sequence is 16 residues long. Trimming stripped 6 bases from V and 1 base from J, with 15 bases between. Germline V gene data show CDR1 as KGHSH and CDR2 as LQKENI. The CDR3 DNA sequence: TGTGCCAGCTCGCCAAGGAGCGGGCTGAACACCGGGGAGCTGTTTTTT. This translates into CASSPRSGLNTGELFF.

V and J are TRBV19 and TRBJ2-3; 7 bases are a match to TRBD2. The V and J ends lost 5 bases and 2 bases, in that order; junction bases with no gene match: 10. Germline assignment: CDR1 LNHDA and CDR2 SQIVND (reference sequence). There are 16 residues in the CDR3. This chain's CDR3 is CASSQGRGRTTDTQYF. In nucleotides, the CDR3 is TGTGCCAGTAGTCAAGGGAGGGGCCGCACCACAGATACGCAGTATTTT. Together with reference TRBV19 and TRBJ2-3, the CDR3 gives the full variable domain: DGGITQSPKYLFRKEGQNVTLSCEQNLNHDAMYWYRQDPGQGLRLIYYSQIVNDFQKGDIAEGYSVSREKKESFPLTVTSAQKNPTAFYLCASSQGRGRTTDTQYFGPGTRLTVL.

The CDR3 nucleotides are TGTGCCTGGAGTGTATCGGCTAGCGTATACAATGAGCAGTTCTTC. Translation: CAWSVSASVYNEQFF. The chain uses TRBV30 and TRBJ2-1; possibly TRBD2 for D (6 bases). The V and J ends lost 0 bases and 4 bases respectively, with 13 bases between them. The CDR3 covers 15 residues. Germline V gene sequence: CDR1 GTSNPN, CDR2 SVGIG (reference sequence).

This clonotype came up many times. This rearrangement joins TRBV12-3 or TRBV12-4 to TRBJ2-1; 11 bases line up with TRBD2. The CDR3 has 16 residues. The trim removed 6 bases at V and 4 bases at J, leaving 8 bases unmatched. CDR3 sequence: CASSNSRLAGYNEQFF. The CDR3 region has the DNA TGTGCCAGCAGCAACTCGCGACTAGCGGGGTACAATGAGCAGTTCTTC.

This clonotype appeared many times. The chain uses TRBV5-1 and TRBJ2-5; the match to TRBD2 covers 10 bases. The CDR3 loop spans 16 amino acids. J gave up 2 bases and V 4 bases, and 8 bases lay outside the gene matches. The germline CDR1 and CDR2 sequences are SGHRS and YFSETQ. The CDR3 is CASSPPTLAGQETQYF. The CDR3 DNA follows: TGCGCCAGCAGCCCCCCGACACTAGCGGGGCAAGAGACCCAGTACTTC.

In its sample, this clonotype was seen a few times. The chain carries TRBV28 and TRBJ2-7; 7 positions agree with TRBD1. The CDR3 has 14 amino acids. The V gene's germline CDR1 is MDHEN and CDR2 SYDVKM. V lost 6 bases and J lost 3; bases outside the gene matches: 8. The CDR3 region has the DNA TGTGCCAGCAGGCCGGGACAGCGTGTCTACGAGCAGTACTTC. Amino acids: CASRPGQRVYEQYF.